What follows are 6 T cell receptor beta chains derived from one specimen sequenced in a study of OX40 agonist ivuxolimab in advanced cancers. Some clones are missing from TCRdb's copy, which holds only in-frame ones; the method was immunoSEQ multiplex PCR. This table holds tens of thousands of clones, about 91% found once. Sample: CD4+ or CD8+ T cells sorted from blood, taken in a trial of the OX40 agonist ivuxolimab. These receptors were collected from an adult with an advanced solid tumor such as melanoma, head and neck, liver or kidney cancer.

The V and J genes are TRBV5-1 and TRBJ2-3, with D possibly matching TRBD2 (5 bases). The CDR3 extends over 14 amino acids. The V gene lost 4 bases and the J gene lost 1 base, with 10 bases spanning the gap. CDR1 and CDR2 (germline): SGHRS, YFSETQ. The CDR3 DNA sequence: TGCGCCAGCAGCGGGAGCTTAGGCACAGATACGCAGTATTTT. Its protein is CASSGSLGTDTQYF.

V gene TRBV27 combines with J gene TRBJ1-1; D may be TRBD1 (5 bases). CDR1 is MNHEY and CDR2 is SMNVEV in the germline V gene (reference sequence). With 5 bases removed from V and 1 base from J, the gap between germline ends came to 20 bases. The CDR3 has 17 amino acids. The CDR3 sequence: CASSASRRGVTNTEAFF. The CDR3 DNA reads as TGTGCCAGCAGTGCCTCTAGAAGGGGTGTGACGAACACTGAAGCTTTCTTT.

The CDR3 DNA reads as TGTGCCAGCGGGAATACAGGTTTCATCGAGACCCAGTACTTC. Protein: CASGNTGFIETQYF. The chain has TRBV27 and TRBJ2-5; D is possibly TRBD1 (5 bases). The CDR3 is 14 amino acids. Germline CDR1 reads MNHEY; CDR2 reads SMNVEV (reference sequence). Between the trimmed V and J ends, which lost 8 bases and 5 bases, there was a span of 18 bases.

The rearrangement uses TRBV4-2 and TRBJ1-2; possible D gene TRBD1, 5 bases. The CDR3 loop spans 14 amino acids. Germline V gene data show CDR1 as LGHNA and CDR2 as YNFKEQ. V lost 4 bases to trimming and J lost 4 bases, with 13 bases between them. CDR3 sequence reads: CASSLPGTAYGYTF. CDR3 nucleotides: TGTGCCAGCAGCCTGCCCGGGACCGCCTATGGCTACACCTTC.

The J gene is TRBJ2-7, the V gene TRBV28, with D perhaps TRBD1 (6 bases). Trimming left V 7 bases short and J 5 bases short, with 18 bases between. The V gene's germline CDR1 is MDHEN and CDR2 SYDVKM. CDR3 size: 14 residues. CDR3 in amino acids: CASNGPGVIHEQYF. Here the CDR3 DNA reads TGTGCCAGCAATGGGCCAGGGGTCATCCACGAGCAGTACTTC.

The CDR3 coding sequence is TGTGCCAGCAGACCTCAGGGGACCGCAATGAAGACCCAGTACTTC. Its protein product is CASRPQGTAMKTQYF. V usage is TRBV5-4 and J usage is TRBJ2-5; D might be TRBD1 (6 bases). CDR1 SGHNT and CDR2 YYREEE come from the germline V gene (reference sequence). V lost 5 bases and J 6 bases, leaving 20 bases between the germline ends. The CDR3 has 15 residues.